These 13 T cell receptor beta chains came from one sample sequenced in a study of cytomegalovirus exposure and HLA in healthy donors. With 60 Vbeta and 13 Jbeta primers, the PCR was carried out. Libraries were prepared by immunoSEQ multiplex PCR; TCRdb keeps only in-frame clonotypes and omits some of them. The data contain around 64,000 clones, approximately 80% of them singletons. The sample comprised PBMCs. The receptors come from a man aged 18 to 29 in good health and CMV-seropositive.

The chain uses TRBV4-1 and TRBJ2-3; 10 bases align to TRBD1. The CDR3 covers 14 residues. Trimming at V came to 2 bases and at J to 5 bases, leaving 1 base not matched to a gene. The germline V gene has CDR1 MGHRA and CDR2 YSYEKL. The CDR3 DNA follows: TGCGCCAGCAGCCAACGGGACAGGGGAGATACGCAGTATTTT. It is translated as CASSQRDRGDTQYF.

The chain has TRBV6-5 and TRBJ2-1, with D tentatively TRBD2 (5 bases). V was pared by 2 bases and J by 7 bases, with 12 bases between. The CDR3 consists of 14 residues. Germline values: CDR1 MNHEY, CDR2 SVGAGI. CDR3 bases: TGTGCCAGCAGTTACGGGTTAGCGAGAAATGAGCAGTTCTTC. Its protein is CASSYGLARNEQFF.

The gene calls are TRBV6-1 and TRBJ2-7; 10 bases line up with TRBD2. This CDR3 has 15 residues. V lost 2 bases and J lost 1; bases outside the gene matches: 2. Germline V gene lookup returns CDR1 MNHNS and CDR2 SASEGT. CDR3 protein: CASSEPSGSSYEQYF. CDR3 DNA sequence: TGTGCCAGCAGTGAACCTAGCGGGAGTTCCTACGAGCAGTACTTC.

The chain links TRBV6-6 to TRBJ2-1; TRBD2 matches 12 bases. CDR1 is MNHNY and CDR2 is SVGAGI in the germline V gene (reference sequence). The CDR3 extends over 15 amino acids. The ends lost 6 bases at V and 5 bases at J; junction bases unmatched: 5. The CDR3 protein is CASSPRLAGDNEQFF. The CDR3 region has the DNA TGTGCCAGCAGCCCTAGACTAGCGGGAGACAATGAGCAGTTCTTC.

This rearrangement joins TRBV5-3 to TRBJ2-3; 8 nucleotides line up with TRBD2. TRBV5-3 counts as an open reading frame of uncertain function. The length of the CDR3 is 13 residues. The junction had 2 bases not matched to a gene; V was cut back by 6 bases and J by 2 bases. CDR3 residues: CARIAGFTDTQYF. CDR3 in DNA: TGTGCCAGAATAGCGGGGTTCACAGATACGCAGTATTTT.

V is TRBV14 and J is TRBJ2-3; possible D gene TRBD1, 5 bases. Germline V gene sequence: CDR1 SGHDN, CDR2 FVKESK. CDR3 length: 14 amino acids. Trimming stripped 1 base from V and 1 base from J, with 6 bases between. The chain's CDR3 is CASSQAQGTDTQYF. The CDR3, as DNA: TGTGCCAGCAGCCAAGCACAGGGCACAGATACGCAGTATTTT.

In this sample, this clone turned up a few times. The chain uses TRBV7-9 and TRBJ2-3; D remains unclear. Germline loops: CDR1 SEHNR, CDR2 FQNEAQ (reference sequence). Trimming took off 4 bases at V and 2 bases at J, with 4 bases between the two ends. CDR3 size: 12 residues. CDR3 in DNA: TGTGCCAGCAGCTCCTTCACAGATACGCAGTATTTT. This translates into CASSSFTDTQYF.

The CDR3 region is CASHWGGNQPQHF. The CDR3 nucleotides read TGTGCCAGCCACTGGGGCGGCAATCAGCCCCAGCATTTT. V is TRBV2 and J is TRBJ1-5, with a possible D match to TRBD1 (5 bases). This CDR3 contains 13 residues. Germline V gene data show CDR1 as SNHLY and CDR2 as FYNNEI. Trimming cost V 8 bases and J 2 bases, with 10 bases left between them.

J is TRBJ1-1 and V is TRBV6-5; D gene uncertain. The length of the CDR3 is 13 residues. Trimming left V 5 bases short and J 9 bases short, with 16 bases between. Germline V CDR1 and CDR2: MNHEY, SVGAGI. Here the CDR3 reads CASSRPGGIKAFF. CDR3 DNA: TGTGCCAGCAGTCGTCCGGGAGGAATTAAAGCTTTCTTT.

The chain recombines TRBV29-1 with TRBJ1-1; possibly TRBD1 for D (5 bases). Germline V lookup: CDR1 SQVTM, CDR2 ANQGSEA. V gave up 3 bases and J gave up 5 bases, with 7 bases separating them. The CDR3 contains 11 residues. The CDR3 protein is CSVEGQTEAFF. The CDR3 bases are TGCAGCGTTGAGGGGCAGACTGAAGCTTTCTTT.

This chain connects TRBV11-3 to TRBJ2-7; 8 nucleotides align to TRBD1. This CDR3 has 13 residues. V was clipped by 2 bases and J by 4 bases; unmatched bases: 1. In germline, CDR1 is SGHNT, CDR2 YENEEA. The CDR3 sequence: CASSLRTGYEQYF. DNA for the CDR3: TGTGCCAGCAGCTTAAGGACAGGGTACGAGCAGTACTTC.

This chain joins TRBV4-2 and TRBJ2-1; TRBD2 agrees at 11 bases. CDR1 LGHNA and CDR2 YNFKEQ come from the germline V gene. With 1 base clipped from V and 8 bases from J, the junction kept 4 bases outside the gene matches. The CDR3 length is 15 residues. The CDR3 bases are TGTGCCAGCAGCCAAGTAGCGGGAGGGCCCGATGAGCAGTTCTTC. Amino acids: CASSQVAGGPDEQFF.

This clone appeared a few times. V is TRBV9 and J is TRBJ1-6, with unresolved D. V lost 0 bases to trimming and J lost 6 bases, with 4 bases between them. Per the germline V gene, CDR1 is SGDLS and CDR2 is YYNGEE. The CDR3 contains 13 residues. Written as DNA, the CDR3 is TGTGCCAGCAGCGTAGAGAGTAATTCACCCCTCCACTTT. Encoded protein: CASSVESNSPLHF.